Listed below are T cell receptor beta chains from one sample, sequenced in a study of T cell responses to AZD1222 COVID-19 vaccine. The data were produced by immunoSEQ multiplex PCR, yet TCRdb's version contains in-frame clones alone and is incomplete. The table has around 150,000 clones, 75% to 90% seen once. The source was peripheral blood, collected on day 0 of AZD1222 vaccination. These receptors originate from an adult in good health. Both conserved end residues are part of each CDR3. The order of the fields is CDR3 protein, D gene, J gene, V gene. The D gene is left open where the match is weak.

CDR3aa: CASSTTGSTYGYTF
d_gene: TRBD1
j_gene: TRBJ1-2
v_gene: TRBV19

CDR3aa: CASSYYRGANYGYTF
d_gene: TRBD1
j_gene: TRBJ1-2
v_gene: TRBV6-5

CDR3aa: CASSLKQGARGYGYTF
d_gene: TRBD1
j_gene: TRBJ1-2
v_gene: TRBV5-1

CDR3aa: CSVTVVNTEAFF
d_gene: -
j_gene: TRBJ1-1
v_gene: TRBV29-1

CDR3aa: CASSPQGMRYNEQFF
d_gene: -
j_gene: TRBJ2-1
v_gene: TRBV28

CDR3aa: CASSAVRGGYNEQFF
d_gene: TRBD2
j_gene: TRBJ2-1
v_gene: TRBV25-1

CDR3aa: CASSTRQTEGEQYF
d_gene: -
j_gene: TRBJ2-7
v_gene: TRBV19

CDR3aa: CASTPGPTPNTEAFF
d_gene: -
j_gene: TRBJ1-1
v_gene: TRBV19

CDR3aa: CASRTLYEQYF
d_gene: -
j_gene: TRBJ2-7
v_gene: TRBV28

CDR3aa: CASSFGVRGTGELFF
d_gene: -
j_gene: TRBJ2-2
v_gene: TRBV2

CDR3aa: CASSVGQGLWEQYF
d_gene: TRBD1
j_gene: TRBJ2-7
v_gene: TRBV2

CDR3aa: CASSYRGGYQETQYF
d_gene: -
j_gene: TRBJ2-5
v_gene: TRBV28

CDR3aa: CASSVDSTNEKLFF
d_gene: -
j_gene: TRBJ1-4
v_gene: TRBV7-9